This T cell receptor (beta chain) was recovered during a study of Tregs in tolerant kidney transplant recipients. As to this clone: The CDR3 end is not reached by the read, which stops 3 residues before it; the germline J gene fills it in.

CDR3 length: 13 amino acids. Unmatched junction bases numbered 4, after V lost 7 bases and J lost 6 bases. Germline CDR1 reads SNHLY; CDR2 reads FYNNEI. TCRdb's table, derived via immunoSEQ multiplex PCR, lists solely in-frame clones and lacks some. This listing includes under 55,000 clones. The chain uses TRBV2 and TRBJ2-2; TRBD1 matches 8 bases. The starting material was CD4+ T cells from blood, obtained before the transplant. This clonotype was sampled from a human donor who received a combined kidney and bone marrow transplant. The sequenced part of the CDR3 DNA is TGTGCCAGCACTGTGACAGGGGCCGGGGAG. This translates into CASTVTGAGE. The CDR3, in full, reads CASTVTGAGELFF.